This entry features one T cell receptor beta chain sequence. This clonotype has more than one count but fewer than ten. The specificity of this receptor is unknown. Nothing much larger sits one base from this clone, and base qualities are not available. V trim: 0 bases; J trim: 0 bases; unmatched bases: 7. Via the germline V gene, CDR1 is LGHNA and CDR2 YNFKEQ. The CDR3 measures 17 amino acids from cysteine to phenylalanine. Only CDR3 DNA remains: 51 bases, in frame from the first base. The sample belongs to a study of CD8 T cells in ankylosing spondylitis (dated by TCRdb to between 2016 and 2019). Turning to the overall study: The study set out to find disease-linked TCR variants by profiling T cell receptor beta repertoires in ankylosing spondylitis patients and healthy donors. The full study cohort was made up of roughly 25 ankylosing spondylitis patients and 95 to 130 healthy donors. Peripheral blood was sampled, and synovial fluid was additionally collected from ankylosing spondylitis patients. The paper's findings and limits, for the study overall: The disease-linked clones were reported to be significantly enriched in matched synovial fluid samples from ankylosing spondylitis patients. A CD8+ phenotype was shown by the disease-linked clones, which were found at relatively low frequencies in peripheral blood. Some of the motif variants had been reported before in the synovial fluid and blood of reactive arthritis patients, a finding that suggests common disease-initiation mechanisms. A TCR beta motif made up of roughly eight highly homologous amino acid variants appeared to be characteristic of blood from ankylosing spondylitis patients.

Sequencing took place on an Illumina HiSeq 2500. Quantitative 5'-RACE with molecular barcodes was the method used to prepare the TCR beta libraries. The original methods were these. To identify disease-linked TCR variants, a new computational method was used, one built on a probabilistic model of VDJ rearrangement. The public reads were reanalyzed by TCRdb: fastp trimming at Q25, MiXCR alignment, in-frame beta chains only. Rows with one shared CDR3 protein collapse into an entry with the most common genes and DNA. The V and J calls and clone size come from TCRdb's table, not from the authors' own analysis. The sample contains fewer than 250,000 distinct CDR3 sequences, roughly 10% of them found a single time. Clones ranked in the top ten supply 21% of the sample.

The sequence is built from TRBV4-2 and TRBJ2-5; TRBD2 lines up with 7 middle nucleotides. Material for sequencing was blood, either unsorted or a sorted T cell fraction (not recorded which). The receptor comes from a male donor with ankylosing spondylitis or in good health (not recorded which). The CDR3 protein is CASSQDSSGSYQETQYF. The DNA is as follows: TGTGCCAGCAGCCAAGATTCTAGCGGATCGTACCAAGAGACCCAGTACTTC.